This section outlines one TCR beta chain sequence together with its context. This specimen comes from a study of T cell responses to AZD1222 COVID-19 vaccine. TCRdb's table, derived via immunoSEQ multiplex PCR, lists solely in-frame clones and lacks some. The table shows approximately 140,000 clones, with 92% occurring only once. In germline, CDR1 is MDHEN, CDR2 SYDVKM. The trim removed 6 bases at V and 5 bases at J, leaving 12 bases unmatched. This CDR3 is built from 15 residues. The origin of this receptor is an adult in good health. Sequenced material: peripheral blood, taken on day 0 of AZD1222 vaccination. The rearrangement uses TRBV28 and TRBJ2-5; 7 positions match TRBD1. CDR3 in amino acids: CASRPIDRVEETQYF. The CDR3 nucleotides read TGTGCCAGCAGACCCATCGACAGGGTTGAGGAGACCCAGTACTTC.